Listed below are T cell receptor beta chains from one sample, sequenced in a study of blood T cell repertoires in COVID-19. Libraries were prepared by immunoSEQ multiplex PCR; TCRdb keeps only in-frame clonotypes and omits some of them. The profile shows around 190,000 clones, 75% to 85% of them singletons. The specimen was peripheral blood. The source of these receptors is a man in his sixties with acute or convalescent COVID-19. The CDR3 runs from the conserved cysteine through the conserved F or W. Fields, in order: J gene, clone size, D gene, V gene, CDR3 protein, CDR3 DNA. A D gene is named only where the DNA matches it firmly. Expanded clones get a size class; other rows say once, few or many, or leave the size out.

j_call: TRBJ2-1
clone_size: NA
d_call: NA
v_call: TRBV2
cdr3_aa: CASRKLAATALSYNEQFF
cdr3_nt: TGTGCCAGCAGAAAATTAGCGGCTACTGCCCTCTCCTACAATGAGCAGTTCTTC

j_call: TRBJ1-5
clone_size: NA
d_call: NA
v_call: TRBV24-1
cdr3_aa: CATSDPTNHQPQHF
cdr3_nt: TGTGCCACCAGTGATCCGACAAACCATCAGCCCCAGCATTTT

j_call: TRBJ1-1
clone_size: NA
d_call: NA
v_call: TRBV28
cdr3_aa: CASRLTAYEAFF
cdr3_nt: TGTGCCAGCAGACTGACAGCCTATGAAGCTTTCTTT

j_call: TRBJ2-7
clone_size: NA
d_call: NA
v_call: TRBV10-1
cdr3_aa: CASSDLDNYEQYF
cdr3_nt: TGCGCCAGCAGTGACCTCGACAACTACGAGCAGTACTTC

j_call: TRBJ2-3
clone_size: NA
d_call: TRBD2
v_call: TRBV3-1/TRBV3-2
cdr3_aa: CASSQVLSRTSGGFLAHLDTQYF
cdr3_nt: TGTGCCAGCAGCCAAGTTTTATCGCGGACTAGCGGGGGGTTCCTAGCACATTTAGATACGCAGTATTTT

j_call: TRBJ2-1
clone_size: NA
d_call: TRBD1
v_call: TRBV5-1
cdr3_aa: CASRLGTGVNEQFF
cdr3_nt: TGCGCCAGTAGATTAGGGACAGGGGTTAATGAGCAGTTCTTC

j_call: TRBJ2-5
clone_size: NA
d_call: TRBD2
v_call: TRBV30
cdr3_aa: CAWNPLAGDLLETQYF
cdr3_nt: TGTGCCTGGAACCCACTAGCGGGAGACCTCCTGGAGACCCAGTACTTC

j_call: TRBJ2-2
clone_size: NA
d_call: NA
v_call: TRBV20-1
cdr3_aa: CSASGAIYAGELFF
cdr3_nt: TGCAGTGCTAGTGGGGCTATTTATGCCGGGGAGCTGTTTTTT

j_call: TRBJ1-2
clone_size: NA
d_call: NA
v_call: TRBV4-1
cdr3_aa: CASSPVQNSGYTF
cdr3_nt: TGCGCCAGCAGCCCCGTTCAAAACTCTGGCTACACCTTC

j_call: TRBJ1-2
clone_size: NA
d_call: TRBD1
v_call: TRBV19
cdr3_aa: CASSGQGVYYGYTF
cdr3_nt: TGTGCCAGTTCCGGACAGGGTGTTTACTATGGCTACACCTTC

j_call: TRBJ2-1
clone_size: NA
d_call: NA
v_call: TRBV9
cdr3_aa: CASSIRPDSLYNEQFF
cdr3_nt: TGTGCCAGCAGCATTCGGCCTGACAGTTTATACAATGAGCAGTTCTTC

j_call: TRBJ1-6
clone_size: NA
d_call: NA
v_call: TRBV19
cdr3_aa: CASSIGGVIGSPLHF
cdr3_nt: TGTGCCAGTAGTATAGGGGGGGTGATAGGTTCACCCCTCCACTTT

j_call: TRBJ2-3
clone_size: NA
d_call: TRBD2
v_call: TRBV29-1
cdr3_aa: CSTGLAGGPGTDTQYF
cdr3_nt: TGCAGCACAGGACTAGCGGGAGGGCCGGGCACAGATACGCAGTATTTT

j_call: TRBJ2-6
clone_size: NA
d_call: NA
v_call: TRBV4-2
cdr3_aa: CASSQATGSGANVLTF
cdr3_nt: TGTGCCAGCAGCCAAGCAACAGGGTCTGGGGCCAACGTCCTGACTTTC

j_call: TRBJ1-3
clone_size: NA
d_call: NA
v_call: TRBV9
cdr3_aa: CASSVDSTSGNTIYF
cdr3_nt: TGTGCCAGCAGCGTAGACAGCACCTCTGGAAACACCATATATTTT

j_call: TRBJ2-7
clone_size: NA
d_call: TRBD2
v_call: TRBV6-5
cdr3_aa: CASRREVRAYEQYF
cdr3_nt: TGTGCCAGCAGGCGGGAGGTCCGGGCCTACGAGCAGTACTTC

j_call: TRBJ2-2
clone_size: NA
d_call: TRBD2
v_call: TRBV4-1
cdr3_aa: CASSPGLAGAGELFF
cdr3_nt: TGCGCCAGCAGCCCGGGACTAGCGGGAGCCGGGGAGCTGTTTTTT

j_call: TRBJ1-4
clone_size: NA
d_call: TRBD1
v_call: TRBV3-1/TRBV3-2
cdr3_aa: CASSQRGTASEKLFF
cdr3_nt: TGTGCCAGCAGCCAACGGGGGACAGCCTCTGAAAAACTGTTTTTT

j_call: TRBJ2-1
clone_size: NA
d_call: NA
v_call: TRBV7-2
cdr3_aa: CASSFPRPNEQFF
cdr3_nt: TGTGCCAGCAGCTTCCCTAGGCCCAATGAGCAGTTCTTC

j_call: TRBJ1-1
clone_size: NA
d_call: NA
v_call: TRBV5-1
cdr3_aa: CASSGSWNTEAFF
cdr3_nt: TGCGCCAGCAGCGGCAGTTGGAACACTGAAGCTTTCTTT

j_call: TRBJ1-1
clone_size: NA
d_call: NA
v_call: TRBV19
cdr3_aa: CASSSTEFRDSQFYGNTEAFF
cdr3_nt: TGTGCCAGTAGTTCTACAGAATTCCGGGACTCCCAATTCTACGGAAACACTGAAGCTTTCTTT

j_call: TRBJ2-1
clone_size: NA
d_call: TRBD1
v_call: TRBV4-1
cdr3_aa: CASSQRGTGGDGEQFF
cdr3_nt: TGCGCCAGCAGCCAACGCGGGACAGGGGGCGACGGGGAGCAGTTCTTC

j_call: TRBJ1-2
clone_size: few
d_call: NA
v_call: TRBV19
cdr3_aa: CASSFNRVENYGYTF
cdr3_nt: TGTGCCAGTAGTTTCAACAGGGTCGAAAACTATGGCTACACCTTC

j_call: TRBJ1-2
clone_size: NA
d_call: TRBD1
v_call: TRBV19
cdr3_aa: CASSIGGPGTGAGYTF
cdr3_nt: TGTGCCAGTAGTATAGGAGGTCCCGGGACAGGGGCTGGCTACACCTTC

j_call: TRBJ2-3
clone_size: NA
d_call: TRBD2
v_call: TRBV7-9
cdr3_aa: CASRPPGTSGSRVGDTQYF
cdr3_nt: TGTGCCAGCAGACCCCCGGGGACTAGCGGGAGTAGAGTTGGAGATACGCAGTATTTT

j_call: TRBJ2-1
clone_size: few
d_call: TRBD1
v_call: TRBV6-5
cdr3_aa: CASSYGTGGSGEQFF
cdr3_nt: TGTGCCAGCAGTTACGGGACAGGGGGCTCTGGTGAGCAGTTCTTC

j_call: TRBJ1-5
clone_size: NA
d_call: NA
v_call: TRBV11-2
cdr3_aa: CASSLVGNSNQPQHF
cdr3_nt: TGTGCCAGCAGCTTAGTCGGGAATAGCAATCAGCCCCAGCATTTT

j_call: TRBJ2-7
clone_size: NA
d_call: NA
v_call: TRBV10-3
cdr3_aa: CAISATYEQYF
cdr3_nt: TGTGCCATCAGTGCTACCTACGAGCAGTACTTC

j_call: TRBJ2-1
clone_size: once
d_call: TRBD2
v_call: TRBV10-1
cdr3_aa: CASTQAGGRSSSYNEQFF
cdr3_nt: TGCGCCAGCACCCAAGCGGGAGGGAGGTCTAGCTCCTACAATGAGCAGTTCTTC

j_call: TRBJ2-5
clone_size: few
d_call: NA
v_call: TRBV11-1
cdr3_aa: CASSRGQSVETQYF
cdr3_nt: TGTGCCAGCAGTCGAGGGCAATCAGTGGAGACCCAGTACTTC

j_call: TRBJ2-3
clone_size: NA
d_call: TRBD1
v_call: TRBV5-1
cdr3_aa: CASSLTGTGTDTQYF
cdr3_nt: TGCGCCAGCAGCTTGACAGGGACAGGCACAGATACGCAGTATTTT

j_call: TRBJ2-2
clone_size: NA
d_call: NA
v_call: TRBV5-1
cdr3_aa: CASSQTRQHTGELFF
cdr3_nt: TGCGCCAGCAGCCAAACGCGACAGCACACCGGGGAGCTGTTTTTT

j_call: TRBJ1-1
clone_size: NA
d_call: TRBD1
v_call: TRBV19
cdr3_aa: CASSISDRGGGLNTEAFF
cdr3_nt: TGTGCCAGTAGTATATCCGACAGGGGAGGAGGGTTGAACACTGAAGCTTTCTTT

j_call: TRBJ1-1
clone_size: NA
d_call: NA
v_call: TRBV6-2/TRBV6-3
cdr3_aa: CASSYSRGPRGEAFF
cdr3_nt: TGTGCCAGCAGTTACTCGCGGGGGCCGAGGGGTGAAGCTTTCTTT

j_call: TRBJ2-1
clone_size: NA
d_call: TRBD2
v_call: TRBV19
cdr3_aa: CASSIRLSGSSYNEQFF
cdr3_nt: TGTGCCAGTAGTATCCGACTAAGCGGGAGCTCCTACAATGAGCAGTTCTTC

j_call: TRBJ2-2
clone_size: once
d_call: NA
v_call: TRBV19
cdr3_aa: CASSIVGGTGELFF
cdr3_nt: TGTGCCAGTAGTATTGTAGGGGGCACCGGGGAGCTGTTTTTT

j_call: TRBJ2-7
clone_size: NA
d_call: NA
v_call: TRBV6-2/TRBV6-3
cdr3_aa: CASSYFLTDNEQYF
cdr3_nt: TGTGCCAGCAGTTACTTTTTGACCGACAACGAGCAGTACTTC

j_call: TRBJ2-7
clone_size: once
d_call: TRBD2
v_call: TRBV5-1
cdr3_aa: CASSLAGGGSTYEQYF
cdr3_nt: TGCGCCAGCAGCTTGGCCGGGGGGGGATCGACCTACGAGCAGTACTTC

j_call: TRBJ1-5
clone_size: NA
d_call: NA
v_call: TRBV12-5
cdr3_aa: CASGLDRHSNQPQHF
cdr3_nt: TGTGCTAGTGGTTTGGACAGGCATAGCAATCAGCCCCAGCATTTT

j_call: TRBJ1-6
clone_size: NA
d_call: TRBD1
v_call: TRBV5-4
cdr3_aa: CASSYDRDQYNSPLHF
cdr3_nt: TGTGCCAGCAGCTACGACAGGGATCAATATAATTCACCCCTCCACTTT

j_call: TRBJ1-2
clone_size: NA
d_call: TRBD1
v_call: TRBV24-1
cdr3_aa: CATSAPDRASGYTF
cdr3_nt: TGTGCCACCAGTGCTCCGGACAGGGCCTCTGGCTACACCTTC

j_call: TRBJ2-5
clone_size: NA
d_call: NA
v_call: TRBV5-1
cdr3_aa: CASSLQETQYF
cdr3_nt: TGCGCCAGCAGCCTCCAAGAGACCCAGTACTTC

j_call: TRBJ2-7
clone_size: NA
d_call: TRBD2
v_call: TRBV7-2
cdr3_aa: CASSSSGGFSYEQYF
cdr3_nt: TGTGCCAGCAGCTCCAGCGGGGGGTTCTCCTACGAGCAGTACTTC

j_call: TRBJ1-4
clone_size: NA
d_call: NA
v_call: TRBV29-1
cdr3_aa: CSVGGQTNEKLFF
cdr3_nt: TGCAGCGTTGGAGGACAGACTAATGAAAAACTGTTTTTT

j_call: TRBJ1-5
clone_size: NA
d_call: TRBD1
v_call: TRBV2
cdr3_aa: CASSSGQGDQPQHF
cdr3_nt: TGTGCCAGCAGCTCGGGACAGGGGGATCAGCCCCAGCATTTT

j_call: TRBJ2-3
clone_size: NA
d_call: NA
v_call: TRBV2
cdr3_aa: CASSELADTQYF
cdr3_nt: TGTGCCAGCAGTGAATTAGCAGATACGCAGTATTTT

j_call: TRBJ1-1
clone_size: few
d_call: NA
v_call: TRBV7-2
cdr3_aa: CASSSEHRYTEAFF
cdr3_nt: TGTGCCAGCAGCTCGGAACACAGATACACTGAAGCTTTCTTT